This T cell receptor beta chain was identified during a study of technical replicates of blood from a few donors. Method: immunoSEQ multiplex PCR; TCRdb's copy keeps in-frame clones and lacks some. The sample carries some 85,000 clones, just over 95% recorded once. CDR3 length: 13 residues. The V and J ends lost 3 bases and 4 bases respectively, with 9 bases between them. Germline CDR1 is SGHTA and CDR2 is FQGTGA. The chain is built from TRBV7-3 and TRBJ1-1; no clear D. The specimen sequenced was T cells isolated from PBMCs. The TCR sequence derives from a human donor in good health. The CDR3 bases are TGTGCCAGCAGCTTCACATACCTCACTGAAGCTTTCTTT. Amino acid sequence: CASSFTYLTEAFF.